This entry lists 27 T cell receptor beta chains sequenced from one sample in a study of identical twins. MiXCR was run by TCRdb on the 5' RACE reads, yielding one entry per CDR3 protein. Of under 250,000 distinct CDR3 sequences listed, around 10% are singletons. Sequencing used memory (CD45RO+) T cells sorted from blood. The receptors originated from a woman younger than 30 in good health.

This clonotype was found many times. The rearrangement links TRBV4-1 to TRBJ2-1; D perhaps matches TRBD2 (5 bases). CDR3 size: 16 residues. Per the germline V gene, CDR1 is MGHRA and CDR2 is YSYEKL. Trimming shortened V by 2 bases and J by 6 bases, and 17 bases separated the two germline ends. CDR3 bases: TGCGCCAGCAGCCAAAGTAGGCTAGCAGCGGTCAATGAGCAGTTCTTC. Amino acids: CASSQSRLAAVNEQFF.

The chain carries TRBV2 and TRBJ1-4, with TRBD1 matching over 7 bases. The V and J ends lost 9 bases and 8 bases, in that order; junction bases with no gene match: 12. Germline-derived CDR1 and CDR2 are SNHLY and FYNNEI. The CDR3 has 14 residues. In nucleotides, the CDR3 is TGTGCCAGTAAGATGGGACAGCAGAAGGAAAAACTGTTTTTT. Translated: CASKMGQQKEKLFF.

Here the CDR3 DNA reads TGTGCCAGTAGTATCTCGGTCGAACTAAAAAACATTCAGTACTTC. It yields the protein CASSISVELKNIQYF. V gene TRBV19 combines with J gene TRBJ2-4; D is uncertain. V gave up 3 bases and J gave up 4 bases, with 13 bases separating them. Germline CDR1 LNHDA, CDR2 SQIVND (reference sequence). There are 15 residues in the CDR3.

In DNA form, the CDR3 reads TGCAGTGCTAGAGATGGGGCCACCCAGCTCTATGGCTACACCTTC. It specifies CSARDGATQLYGYTF. J is TRBJ1-2 and V is TRBV20-1; TRBD1 is a possible D gene (5 bases). Trimming removed 0 bases at V and 4 bases at J, with 15 bases between. The CDR3 runs 15 residues. Looked up from germline, CDR1 is DFQATT and CDR2 is SNEGSKA (reference sequence).

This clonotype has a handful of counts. This CDR3 is CASRGPGDSPLHF. CDR3 sequence (DNA): TGTGCCAGCAGAGGGCCAGGAGATTCACCCCTCCACTTT. This chain links TRBV6-6 with TRBJ1-6; no definite D call. V lost 6 bases to trimming and J lost 8 bases, with 11 bases between them. Germline V gives CDR1 MNHNY, CDR2 SVGAGI (reference sequence). The CDR3 sequence is 13 residues long.

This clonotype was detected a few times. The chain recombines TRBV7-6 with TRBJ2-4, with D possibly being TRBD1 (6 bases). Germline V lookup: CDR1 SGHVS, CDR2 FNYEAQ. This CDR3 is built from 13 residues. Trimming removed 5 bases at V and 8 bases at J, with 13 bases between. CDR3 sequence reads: CASSLGQRHIQYF. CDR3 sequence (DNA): TGTGCCAGCAGCCTCGGACAGAGACACATTCAGTACTTC. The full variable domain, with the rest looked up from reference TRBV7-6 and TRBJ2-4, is GAGVSQSPRYKVTKRGQDVALRCDPISGHVSLYWYRQALGQGPEFLTYFNYEAQQDKSGLPNDRFSAERPEGSISTLTIQRTEQRDSAMYRCASSLGQRHIQYFGAGTRLSVL.

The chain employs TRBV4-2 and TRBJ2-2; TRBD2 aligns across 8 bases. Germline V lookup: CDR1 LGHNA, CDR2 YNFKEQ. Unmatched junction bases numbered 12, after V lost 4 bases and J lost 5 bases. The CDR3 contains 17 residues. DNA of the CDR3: TGTGCCAGCAGCCCCAGCTTCGCGGGAGGTATAACCGGGGAGCTGTTTTTT. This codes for CASSPSFAGGITGELFF.

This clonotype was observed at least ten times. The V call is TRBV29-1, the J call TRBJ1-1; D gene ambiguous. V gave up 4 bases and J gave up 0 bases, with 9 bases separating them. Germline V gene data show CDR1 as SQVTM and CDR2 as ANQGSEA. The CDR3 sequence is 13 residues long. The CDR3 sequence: CSVASSMNTEAFF. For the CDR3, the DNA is TGCAGCGTTGCCAGTTCCATGAACACTGAAGCTTTCTTT.

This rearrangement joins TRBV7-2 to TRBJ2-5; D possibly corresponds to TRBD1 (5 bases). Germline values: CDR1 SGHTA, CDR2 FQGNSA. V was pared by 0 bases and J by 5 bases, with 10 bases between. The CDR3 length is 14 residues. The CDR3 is CASSLAAWGETQYF. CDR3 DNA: TGTGCCAGCAGCTTAGCTGCTTGGGGCGAGACCCAGTACTTC.

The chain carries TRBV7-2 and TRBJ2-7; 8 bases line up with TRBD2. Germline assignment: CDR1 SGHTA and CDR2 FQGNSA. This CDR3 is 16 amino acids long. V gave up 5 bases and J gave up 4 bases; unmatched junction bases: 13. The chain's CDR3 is CASSTGLAADLYEQYF. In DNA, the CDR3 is TGTGCCAGCAGCACAGGACTAGCCGCAGACTTGTACGAGCAGTACTTC.

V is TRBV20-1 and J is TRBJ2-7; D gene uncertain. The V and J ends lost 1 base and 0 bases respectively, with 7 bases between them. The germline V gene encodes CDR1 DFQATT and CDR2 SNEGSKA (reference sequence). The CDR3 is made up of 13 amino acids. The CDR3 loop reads CSARGTVSYEQYF. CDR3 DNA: TGCAGTGCTAGAGGGACGGTCTCCTACGAGCAGTACTTC.

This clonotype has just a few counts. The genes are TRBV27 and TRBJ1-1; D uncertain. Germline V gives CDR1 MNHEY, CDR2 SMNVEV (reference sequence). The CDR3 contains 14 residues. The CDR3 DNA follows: TGTGCGACGCTACGAACCCCTCGCGGGACTGAAGCTTTCTTT. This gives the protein CATLRTPRGTEAFF.

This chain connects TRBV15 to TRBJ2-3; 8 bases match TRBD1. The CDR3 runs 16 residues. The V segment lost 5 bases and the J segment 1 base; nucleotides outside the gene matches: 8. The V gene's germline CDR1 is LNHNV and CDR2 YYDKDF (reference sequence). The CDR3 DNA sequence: TGTGCCACCAGCCCAAACAGGGGGTCGGGCACAGATACGCAGTATTTT. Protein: CATSPNRGSGTDTQYF.

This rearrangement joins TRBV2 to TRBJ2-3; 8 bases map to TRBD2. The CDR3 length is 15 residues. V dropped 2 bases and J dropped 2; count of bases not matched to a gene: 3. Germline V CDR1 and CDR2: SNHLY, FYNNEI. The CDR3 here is CASSEIAGNTDTQYF. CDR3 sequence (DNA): TGTGCCAGCAGTGAAATAGCGGGGAACACAGATACGCAGTATTTT.

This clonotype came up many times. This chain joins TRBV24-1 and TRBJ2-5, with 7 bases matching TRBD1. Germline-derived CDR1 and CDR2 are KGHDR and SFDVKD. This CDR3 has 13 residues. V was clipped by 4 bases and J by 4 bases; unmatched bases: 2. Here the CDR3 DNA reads TGTGCCACCAGTGACTACAGGGGAGAGACCCAGTACTTC. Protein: CATSDYRGETQYF.

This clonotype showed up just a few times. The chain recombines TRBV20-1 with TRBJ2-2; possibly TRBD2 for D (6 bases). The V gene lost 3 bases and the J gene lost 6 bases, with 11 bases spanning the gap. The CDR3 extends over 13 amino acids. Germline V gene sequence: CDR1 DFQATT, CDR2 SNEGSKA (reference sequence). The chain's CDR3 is CSARRTNPGELFF. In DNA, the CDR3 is TGCAGTGCTAGGAGGACTAATCCCGGGGAGCTGTTTTTT.

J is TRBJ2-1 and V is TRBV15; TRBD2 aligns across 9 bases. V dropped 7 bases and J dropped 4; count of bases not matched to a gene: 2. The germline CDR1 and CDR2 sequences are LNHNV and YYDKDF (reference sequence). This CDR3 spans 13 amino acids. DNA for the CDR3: TGTGCCACCAAGGCGGGGGGGTACAATGAGCAGTTCTTC. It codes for CATKAGGYNEQFF.

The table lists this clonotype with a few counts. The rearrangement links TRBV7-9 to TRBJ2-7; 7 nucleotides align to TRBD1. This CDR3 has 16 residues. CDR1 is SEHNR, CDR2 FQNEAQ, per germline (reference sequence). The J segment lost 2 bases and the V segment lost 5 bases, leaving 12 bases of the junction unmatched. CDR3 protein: CASSPGVRQGTYEQYF. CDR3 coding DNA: TGTGCCAGCAGCCCCGGGGTGAGACAGGGTACCTACGAGCAGTACTTC.

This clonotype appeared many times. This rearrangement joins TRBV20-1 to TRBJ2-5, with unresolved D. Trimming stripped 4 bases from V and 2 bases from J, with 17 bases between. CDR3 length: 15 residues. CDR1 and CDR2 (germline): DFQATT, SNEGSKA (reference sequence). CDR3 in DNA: TGCAGTGCTAAGACGTCCTCACGAGTACAAGAGACCCAGTACTTC. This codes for CSAKTSSRVQETQYF.

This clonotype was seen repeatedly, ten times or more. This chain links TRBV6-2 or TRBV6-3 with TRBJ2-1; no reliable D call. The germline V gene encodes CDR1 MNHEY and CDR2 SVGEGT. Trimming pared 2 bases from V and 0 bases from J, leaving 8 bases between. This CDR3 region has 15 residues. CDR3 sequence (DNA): TGTGCCAGCAGTTACATGGGTCTCTCCTACAATGAGCAGTTCTTC. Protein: CASSYMGLSYNEQFF.

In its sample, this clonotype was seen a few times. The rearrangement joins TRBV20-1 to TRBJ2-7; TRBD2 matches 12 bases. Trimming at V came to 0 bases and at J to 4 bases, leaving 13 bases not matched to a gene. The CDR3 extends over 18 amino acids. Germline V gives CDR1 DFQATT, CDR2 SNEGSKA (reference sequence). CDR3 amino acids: CSARDRRLAGAGLYEQYF. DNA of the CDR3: TGCAGTGCTAGAGATCGGCGACTAGCGGGGGCGGGACTGTACGAGCAGTACTTC.

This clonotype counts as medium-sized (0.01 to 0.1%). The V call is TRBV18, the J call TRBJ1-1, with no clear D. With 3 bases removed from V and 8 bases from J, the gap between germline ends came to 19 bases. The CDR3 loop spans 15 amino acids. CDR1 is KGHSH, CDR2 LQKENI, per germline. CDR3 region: CASSPSKPPGVEAFF. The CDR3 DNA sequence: TGTGCCAGCTCACCTTCGAAACCCCCAGGCGTGGAAGCTTTCTTT. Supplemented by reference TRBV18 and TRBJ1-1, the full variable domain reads NAGVMQNPRHLVRRRGQEARLRCSPMKGHSHVYWYRQLPEEGLKFMVYLQKENIIDESGMPKERFSAEFPKEGPSILRIQQVVRGDSAAYFCASSPSKPPGVEAFFGQGTRLTVV.

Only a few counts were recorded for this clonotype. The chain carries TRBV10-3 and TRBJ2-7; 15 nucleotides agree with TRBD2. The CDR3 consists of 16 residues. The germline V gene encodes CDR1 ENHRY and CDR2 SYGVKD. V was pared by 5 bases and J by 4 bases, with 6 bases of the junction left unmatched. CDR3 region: CAISIGTSGGKYEQYF. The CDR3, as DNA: TGTGCCATCAGTATTGGGACTAGCGGGGGGAAATACGAGCAGTACTTC.

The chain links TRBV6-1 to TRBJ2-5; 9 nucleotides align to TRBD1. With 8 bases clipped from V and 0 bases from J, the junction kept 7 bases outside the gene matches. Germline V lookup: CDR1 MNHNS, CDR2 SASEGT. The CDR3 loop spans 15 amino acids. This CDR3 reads CASGVGTGYQETQYF. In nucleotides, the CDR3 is TGTGCCAGCGGAGTCGGGACAGGGTACCAAGAGACCCAGTACTTC.

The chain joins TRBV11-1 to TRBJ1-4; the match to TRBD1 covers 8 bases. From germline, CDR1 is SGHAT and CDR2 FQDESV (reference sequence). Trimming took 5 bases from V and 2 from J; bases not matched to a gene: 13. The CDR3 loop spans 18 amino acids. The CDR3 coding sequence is TGTGCCAGCAGCCATCCAAGGACAGGGTCTGGCACTAATGAAAAACTGTTTTTT. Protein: CASSHPRTGSGTNEKLFF. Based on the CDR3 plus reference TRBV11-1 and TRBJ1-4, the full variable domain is EAEVAQSPRYKITEKSQAVAFWCDPISGHATLYWYRQILGQGPELLVQFQDESVVDDSQLPKDRFSAERLKGVDSTLKIQPAELGDSAMYLCASSHPRTGSGTNEKLFFGSGTQLSVL.

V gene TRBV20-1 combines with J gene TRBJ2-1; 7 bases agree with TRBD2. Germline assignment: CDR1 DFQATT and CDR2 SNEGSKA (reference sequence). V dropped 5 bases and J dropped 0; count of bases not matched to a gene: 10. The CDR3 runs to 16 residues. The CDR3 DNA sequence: TGCAGTGCTCTCAAAACCGGGACTACCTCCTACAATGAGCAGTTCTTC. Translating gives CSALKTGTTSYNEQFF.

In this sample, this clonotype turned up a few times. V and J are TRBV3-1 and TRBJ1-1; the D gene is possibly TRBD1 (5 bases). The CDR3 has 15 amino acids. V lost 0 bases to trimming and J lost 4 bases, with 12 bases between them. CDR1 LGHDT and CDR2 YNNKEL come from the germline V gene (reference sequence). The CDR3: CASSQDWQGGTEAFF. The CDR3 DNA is TGTGCCAGCAGCCAAGATTGGCAGGGCGGCACTGAAGCTTTCTTT.